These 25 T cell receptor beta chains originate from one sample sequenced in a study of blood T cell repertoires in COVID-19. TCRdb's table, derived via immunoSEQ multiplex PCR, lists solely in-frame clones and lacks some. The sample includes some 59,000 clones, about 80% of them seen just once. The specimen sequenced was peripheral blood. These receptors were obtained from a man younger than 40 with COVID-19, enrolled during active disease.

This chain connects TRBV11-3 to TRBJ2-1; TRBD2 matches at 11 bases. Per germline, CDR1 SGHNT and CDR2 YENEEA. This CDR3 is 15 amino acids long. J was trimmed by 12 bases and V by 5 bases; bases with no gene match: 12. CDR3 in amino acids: CASSRGLADQNGQFF. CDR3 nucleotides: TGTGCCAGCAGCAGGGGACTAGCGGACCAAAACGGGCAGTTCTTC.

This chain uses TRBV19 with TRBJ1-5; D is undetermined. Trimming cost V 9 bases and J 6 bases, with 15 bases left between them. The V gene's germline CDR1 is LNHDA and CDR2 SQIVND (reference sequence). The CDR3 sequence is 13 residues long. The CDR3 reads CASSDVGGQPQHF. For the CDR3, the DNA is TGTGCCAGCTCGGACGTGGGAGGTCAGCCCCAGCATTTT.

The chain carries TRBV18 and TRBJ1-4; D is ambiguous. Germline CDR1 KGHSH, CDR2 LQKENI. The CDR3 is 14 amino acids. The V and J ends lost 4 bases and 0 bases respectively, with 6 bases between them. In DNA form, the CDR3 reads TGTGCCAGCTCACAGAGGTCAACTAATGAAAAACTGTTTTTT. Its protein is CASSQRSTNEKLFF.

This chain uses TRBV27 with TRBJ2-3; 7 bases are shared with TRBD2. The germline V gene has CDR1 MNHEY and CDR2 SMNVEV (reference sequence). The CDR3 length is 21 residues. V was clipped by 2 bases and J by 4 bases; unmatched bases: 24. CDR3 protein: CASSLGGGRSLSDTSPDTQYF. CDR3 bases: TGTGCCAGCAGTTTAGGTGGCGGGAGATCTCTATCAGACACGTCCCCAGATACGCAGTATTTT.

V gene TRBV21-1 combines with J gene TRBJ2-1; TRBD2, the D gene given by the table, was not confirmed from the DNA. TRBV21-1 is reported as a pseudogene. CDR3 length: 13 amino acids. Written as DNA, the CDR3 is TGTGCCAGCAGCAAAGTCCTGTCCAATGAGCAGTTCTTC. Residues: CASSKVLSNEQFF.

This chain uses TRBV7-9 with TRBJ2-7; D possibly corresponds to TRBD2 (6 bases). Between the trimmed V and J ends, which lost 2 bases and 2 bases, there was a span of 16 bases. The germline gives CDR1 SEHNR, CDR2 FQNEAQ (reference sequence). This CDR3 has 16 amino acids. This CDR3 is CASSLSGAGRTYEQYF. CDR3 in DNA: TGTGCCAGCAGCTTAAGTGGAGCGGGTAGGACCTACGAGCAGTACTTC.

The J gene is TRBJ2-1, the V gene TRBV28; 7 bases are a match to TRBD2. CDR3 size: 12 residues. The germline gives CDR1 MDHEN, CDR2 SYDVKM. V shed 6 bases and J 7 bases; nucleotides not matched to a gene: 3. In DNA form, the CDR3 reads TGTGCCAGCAGCTTGGGGGGGAATGAGCAGTTCTTC. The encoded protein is CASSLGGNEQFF.

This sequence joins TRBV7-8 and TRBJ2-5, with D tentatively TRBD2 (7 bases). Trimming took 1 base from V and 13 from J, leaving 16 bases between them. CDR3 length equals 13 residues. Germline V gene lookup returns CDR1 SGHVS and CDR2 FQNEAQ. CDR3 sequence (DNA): TGTGCCAGCAGCTTAGGCTGGGGGGGCACTCGGTACTTC. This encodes CASSLGWGGTRYF.

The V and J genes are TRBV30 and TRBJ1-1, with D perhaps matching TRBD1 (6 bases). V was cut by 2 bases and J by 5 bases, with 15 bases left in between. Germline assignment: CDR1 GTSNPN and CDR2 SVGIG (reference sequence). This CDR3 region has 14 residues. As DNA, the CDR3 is TGTGCCTGGAGTCCTTACAGGGAGGGGACTGAAGCTTTCTTT. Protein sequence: CAWSPYREGTEAFF.

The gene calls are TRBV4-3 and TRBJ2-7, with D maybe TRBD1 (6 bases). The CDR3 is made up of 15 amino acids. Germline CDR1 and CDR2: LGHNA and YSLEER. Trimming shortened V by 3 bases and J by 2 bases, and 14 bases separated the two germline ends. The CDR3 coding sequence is TGCGCCAGCAGCCAGTTTCCACAGGGTCCCTACGAGCAGTACTTC. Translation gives CASSQFPQGPYEQYF.

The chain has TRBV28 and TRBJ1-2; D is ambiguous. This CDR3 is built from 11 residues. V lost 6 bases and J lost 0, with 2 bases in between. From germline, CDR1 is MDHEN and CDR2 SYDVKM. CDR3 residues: CASSSNYGYTF. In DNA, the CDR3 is TGTGCCAGCAGCTCTAACTATGGCTACACCTTC.

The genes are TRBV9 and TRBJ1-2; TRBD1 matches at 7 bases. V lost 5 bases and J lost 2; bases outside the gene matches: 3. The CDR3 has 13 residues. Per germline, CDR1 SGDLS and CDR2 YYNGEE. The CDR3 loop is CASRGTENYGYTF. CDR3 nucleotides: TGTGCCAGCAGGGGGACAGAGAACTATGGCTACACCTTC.

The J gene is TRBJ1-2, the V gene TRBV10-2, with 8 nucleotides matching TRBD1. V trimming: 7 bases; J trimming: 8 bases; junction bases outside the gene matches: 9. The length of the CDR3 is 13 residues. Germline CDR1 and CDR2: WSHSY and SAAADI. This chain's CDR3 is CASTSQGAGGYTF. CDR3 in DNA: TGCGCCAGCACCAGCCAGGGGGCGGGGGGCTACACCTTC.

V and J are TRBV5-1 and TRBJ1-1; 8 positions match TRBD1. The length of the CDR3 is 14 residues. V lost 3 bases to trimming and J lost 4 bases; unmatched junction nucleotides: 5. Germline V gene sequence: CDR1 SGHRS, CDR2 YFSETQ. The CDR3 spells CASSSDRVSTEAFF. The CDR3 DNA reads TGCGCCAGCAGCTCGGACAGGGTCAGCACTGAAGCTTTCTTT.

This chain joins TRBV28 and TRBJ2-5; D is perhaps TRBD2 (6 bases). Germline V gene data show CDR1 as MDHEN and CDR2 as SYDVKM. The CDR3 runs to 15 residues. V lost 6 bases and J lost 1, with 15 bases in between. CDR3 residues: CASSPHAGTQETQYF. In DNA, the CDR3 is TGTGCCAGCAGCCCTCATGCGGGAACCCAAGAGACCCAGTACTTC.

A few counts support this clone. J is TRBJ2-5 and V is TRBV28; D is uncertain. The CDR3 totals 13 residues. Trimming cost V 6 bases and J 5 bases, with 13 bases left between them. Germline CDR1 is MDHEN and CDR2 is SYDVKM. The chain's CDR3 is CASSLDSWETQYF. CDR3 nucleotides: TGTGCCAGCAGCCTCGACTCATGGGAGACCCAGTACTTC. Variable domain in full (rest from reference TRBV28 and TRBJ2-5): DVKVTQSSRYLVKRTGEKVFLECVQDMDHENMFWYRQDPGLGLRLIYFSYDVKMKEKGDIPEGYSVSREKKERFSLILESASTNQTSMYLCASSLDSWETQYFGPGTRLLVL.

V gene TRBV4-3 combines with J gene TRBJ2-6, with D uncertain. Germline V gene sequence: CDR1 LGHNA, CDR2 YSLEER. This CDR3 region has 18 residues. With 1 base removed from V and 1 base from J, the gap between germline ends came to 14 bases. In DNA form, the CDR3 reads TGCGCCAGCAGCCAAGTGGCCAACCCTCTTTCTGGGGCCAACGTCCTGACTTTC. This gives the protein CASSQVANPLSGANVLTF.

CDR3 sequence: CASNVGGVSYEQYF. The DNA of the CDR3 is TGCGCCAGCAATGTGGGGGGAGTTAGCTACGAGCAGTACTTC. V and J are TRBV5-1 and TRBJ2-7; D may be TRBD2 (6 bases). The CDR3 runs 14 residues. CDR1 is SGHRS and CDR2 is YFSETQ in the germline V gene. The V end lost 6 bases, the J end lost 3 bases, and 16 bases lay between the germline ends.

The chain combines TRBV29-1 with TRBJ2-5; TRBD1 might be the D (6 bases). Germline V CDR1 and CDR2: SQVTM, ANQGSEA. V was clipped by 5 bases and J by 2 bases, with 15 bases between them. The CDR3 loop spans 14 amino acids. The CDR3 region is CSVLGDKGQETQYF. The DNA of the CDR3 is TGCAGCGTTTTAGGGGACAAGGGACAAGAGACCCAGTACTTC. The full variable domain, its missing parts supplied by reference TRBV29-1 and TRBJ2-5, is SAVISQKPSRDICQRGTSLTIQCQVDSQVTMMFWYRQQPGQSLTLIATANQGSEATYESGFVIDKFPISRPNLTFSTLTVSNMSPEDSSIYLCSVLGDKGQETQYFGPGTRLLVL.

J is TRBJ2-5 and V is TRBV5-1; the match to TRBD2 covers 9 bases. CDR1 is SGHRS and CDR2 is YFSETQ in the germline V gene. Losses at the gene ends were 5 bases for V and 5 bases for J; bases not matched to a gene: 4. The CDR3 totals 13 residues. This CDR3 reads CASSTSGGETQYF. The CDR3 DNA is TGCGCCAGCAGTACGAGCGGGGGGGAGACCCAGTACTTC.

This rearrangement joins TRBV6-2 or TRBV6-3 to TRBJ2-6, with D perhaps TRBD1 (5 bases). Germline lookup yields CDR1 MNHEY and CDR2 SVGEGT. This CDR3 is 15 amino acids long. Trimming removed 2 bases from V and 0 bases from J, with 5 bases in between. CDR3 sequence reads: CASSYRGSGANVLTF. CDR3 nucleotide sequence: TGTGCCAGCAGTTACAGGGGCTCTGGGGCCAACGTCCTGACTTTC.

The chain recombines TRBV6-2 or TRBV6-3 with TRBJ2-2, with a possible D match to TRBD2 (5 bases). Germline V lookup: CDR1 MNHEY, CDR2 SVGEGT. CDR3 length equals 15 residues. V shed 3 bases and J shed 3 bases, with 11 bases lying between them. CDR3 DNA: TGTGCCAGCAGTTATGTGAGGGCCGACACCGGGGAGCTGTTTTTT. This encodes CASSYVRADTGELFF.

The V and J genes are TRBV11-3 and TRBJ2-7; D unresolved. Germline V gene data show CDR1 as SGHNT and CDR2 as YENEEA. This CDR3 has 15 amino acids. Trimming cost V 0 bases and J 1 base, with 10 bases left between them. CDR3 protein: CASSLESVRSYEQYF. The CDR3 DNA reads TGTGCCAGCAGCTTAGAATCGGTCCGGTCCTACGAGCAGTACTTC.

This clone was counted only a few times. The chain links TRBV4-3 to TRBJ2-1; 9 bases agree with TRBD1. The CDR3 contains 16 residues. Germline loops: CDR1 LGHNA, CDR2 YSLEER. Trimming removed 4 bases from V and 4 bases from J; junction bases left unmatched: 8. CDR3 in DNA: TGCGCCAGCAGCCCCAGTCGGGGGACAGGGTACAATGAGCAGTTCTTC. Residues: CASSPSRGTGYNEQFF.

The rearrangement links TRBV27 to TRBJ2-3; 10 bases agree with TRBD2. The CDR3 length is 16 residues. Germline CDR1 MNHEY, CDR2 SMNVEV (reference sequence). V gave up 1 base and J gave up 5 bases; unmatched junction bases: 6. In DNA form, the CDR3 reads TGTGCCAGCAGTTTATGGAAGCGGGAGGGCCGAGATACGCAGTATTTT. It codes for CASSLWKREGRDTQYF.